This paragraph reports one TCR beta chain. Its antigen is not identified. The data stem from a study of T cells after yellow fever vaccination. Template-switching 5'RACE yielded the TCR cDNA; a universal primer site and UMIs were added in the process. TCRdb itself ran the 5' RACE reads through MiXCR, one entry per CDR3 protein. Of over 300,000 distinct CDR3 sequences in the sample, about 6.6% were seen once. The CDR3 is made up of 15 amino acids. Trimming cost V 5 bases and J 2 bases, with 12 bases left between them. Germline V lookup: CDR1 MNHEY, CDR2 SVGEGT. Overall study results and limits: It was a small share of clonotypes that appeared in both CD4 and CD8 compartments.

The receptor was isolated from a man younger than 35 who received the YFV17D yellow fever vaccine. The V call is TRBV6-2 or TRBV6-3, the J call TRBJ2-2, with a possible D match to TRBD2 (5 bases). The specimen was PBMCs, collected about 41 days after the first yellow fever vaccination. The CDR3 spells CASSLRTPNTGELFF. The DNA for the CDR3 is TGTGCCAGCAGTCTCCGGACTCCTAACACCGGGGAGCTGTTTTTT.